The entry that follows covers one T cell receptor beta chain sequence. The target antigen is unknown. The PCR ran on 60 Vbeta and 13 Jbeta primers. Profiling relied on immunoSEQ multiplex PCR, and the TCRdb table lists in-frame clones only, not all of them. The repertoire holds about 130,000 clones, with around four fifths as singletons. The V gene's germline CDR1 is SEHNR and CDR2 FQNEAQ (reference sequence). The CDR3 is 14 amino acids. The data were obtained in a study of cytomegalovirus exposure and HLA in healthy donors. Notes on the study in general: Reportedly, a later analysis found an Asian-associated ancestry cluster had fewer N-insertions than the approximately 600-donor mean.

This TCR was sampled from a human donor in good health. The sequenced material came from PBMCs. The genes are TRBV7-9 and TRBJ2-5; 7 bases agree with TRBD2. The end of the DNA is better explained by TRBJ2-7, so the J call may be wrong. In DNA form, the CDR3 reads TGTGCCAGCAGCTTTCGGGAGGCCCAATACGAGCAGTACTTC. Its protein is CASSFREAQYEQYF.